This TCR beta chain was observed in a study of beta chain features in type 1 diabetes. Study at large: Roughly 110,000,000 sorted cells were examined across all samples.

cDNA synthesis used the whole RNA isolate, giving expressed TCRB sequences. Clones were read by immunoSEQ multiplex PCR, and TCRdb kept only the in-frame ones, dropping some. This table has 600,000 to 700,000 clones, 9.5% to 15% appearing once. V was clipped by 7 bases and J by 9 bases; unmatched bases: 5. This CDR3 has 12 residues. The germline V gene encodes CDR1 GTSNPN and CDR2 SVGIG (reference sequence). Isolation of CD4+ naive, central memory, regulatory and stem cell-like memory cells was achieved by sorting via CD45RO/CCR7/CD25/CD127/CD95/CD27. The study, taken as a whole, reports: Type 1 diabetes patients showed a moderate but significant shortening of TCRB CDR3s in all four CD4+ subsets.

Details on this clone: What it binds is unknown.

Source material: naive CD4+ T cells from blood. The TCR originated in a man aged 25 to 40 with type 1 diabetes. The chain combines TRBV30 with TRBJ1-6, with 8 bases aligning to TRBD1. CDR3 DNA sequence: TGTGCCTTCGACAGGGGAAGTTCACCCCTCCACTTT. Its translation: CAFDRGSSPLHF.